The clone carrying this T cell receptor beta chain was recorded at least ten times. What it binds is unknown. The read falls 3 residues short of the CDR3 end, and the missing part is taken from the germline J gene. This CDR3 region has 17 residues. With V trimmed by 0 bases and J by 8 bases, 9 bases remained unmatched. CDR1 is DFQATT and CDR2 is SNEGSKA in the germline V gene (reference sequence). Measured with immunoSEQ multiplex PCR; TCRdb has only the in-frame clones, and not every one. The sample presents about 37,000 clones, none singletons. This record comes from a study of T cell clonality in common variable immunodeficiency. Study outcomes and limitations: Patient heterogeneity in the CVID cohort limited correlations between repertoire features and clinical complications.

J is TRBJ2-1 and V is TRBV20-1; 14 bases are shared with TRBD2. This sequence originates from a person aged 18-69 years in good health. Material for sequencing was peripheral blood mononuclear cells. CDR3 bases read: TGCAGTGCTAGAGATAGCCGACTAGCGGGGGGGCCTGATGAG. Its protein product is CSARDSRLAGGPDE. The CDR3 as a whole reads CSARDSRLAGGPDEQFF.